This T cell receptor (beta chain) was obtained from a study of shared T cell receptors in the human thymus. The protocol was immunoSEQ multiplex PCR, while the TCRdb copy is restricted to in-frame clones and leaves out a portion. In the table there are more than 550,000 clones, 80% to 90% of which are singletons. Trimming cost V 0 bases and J 12 bases, with 7 bases left between them. CDR3 length: 12 amino acids. CDR1 is SGHKS, CDR2 YYEKEE, per germline (reference sequence). These data also featured in a second study, about human thymus T cells. That source adds: Serving as donors were healthy Finnish infants, each of whom was having open corrective surgery for congenital heart defects. Resected material from corrective heart surgery provided the thymus tissue analysed. In thymic and blood repertoires alike, V and J usage looked biased. What related research reported was that thymic repertoires overlapped highly among unrelated individuals.

The clonotype was recovered from a girl under two years old with a congenital heart defect. The chain links TRBV5-5 to TRBJ1-6; no definite D call. Source material: thymocytes. CDR3 DNA sequence: TGTGCCAGCAGCTTGGAGACGGGACCCCTCCACTTT. Its translation is CASSLETGPLHF.